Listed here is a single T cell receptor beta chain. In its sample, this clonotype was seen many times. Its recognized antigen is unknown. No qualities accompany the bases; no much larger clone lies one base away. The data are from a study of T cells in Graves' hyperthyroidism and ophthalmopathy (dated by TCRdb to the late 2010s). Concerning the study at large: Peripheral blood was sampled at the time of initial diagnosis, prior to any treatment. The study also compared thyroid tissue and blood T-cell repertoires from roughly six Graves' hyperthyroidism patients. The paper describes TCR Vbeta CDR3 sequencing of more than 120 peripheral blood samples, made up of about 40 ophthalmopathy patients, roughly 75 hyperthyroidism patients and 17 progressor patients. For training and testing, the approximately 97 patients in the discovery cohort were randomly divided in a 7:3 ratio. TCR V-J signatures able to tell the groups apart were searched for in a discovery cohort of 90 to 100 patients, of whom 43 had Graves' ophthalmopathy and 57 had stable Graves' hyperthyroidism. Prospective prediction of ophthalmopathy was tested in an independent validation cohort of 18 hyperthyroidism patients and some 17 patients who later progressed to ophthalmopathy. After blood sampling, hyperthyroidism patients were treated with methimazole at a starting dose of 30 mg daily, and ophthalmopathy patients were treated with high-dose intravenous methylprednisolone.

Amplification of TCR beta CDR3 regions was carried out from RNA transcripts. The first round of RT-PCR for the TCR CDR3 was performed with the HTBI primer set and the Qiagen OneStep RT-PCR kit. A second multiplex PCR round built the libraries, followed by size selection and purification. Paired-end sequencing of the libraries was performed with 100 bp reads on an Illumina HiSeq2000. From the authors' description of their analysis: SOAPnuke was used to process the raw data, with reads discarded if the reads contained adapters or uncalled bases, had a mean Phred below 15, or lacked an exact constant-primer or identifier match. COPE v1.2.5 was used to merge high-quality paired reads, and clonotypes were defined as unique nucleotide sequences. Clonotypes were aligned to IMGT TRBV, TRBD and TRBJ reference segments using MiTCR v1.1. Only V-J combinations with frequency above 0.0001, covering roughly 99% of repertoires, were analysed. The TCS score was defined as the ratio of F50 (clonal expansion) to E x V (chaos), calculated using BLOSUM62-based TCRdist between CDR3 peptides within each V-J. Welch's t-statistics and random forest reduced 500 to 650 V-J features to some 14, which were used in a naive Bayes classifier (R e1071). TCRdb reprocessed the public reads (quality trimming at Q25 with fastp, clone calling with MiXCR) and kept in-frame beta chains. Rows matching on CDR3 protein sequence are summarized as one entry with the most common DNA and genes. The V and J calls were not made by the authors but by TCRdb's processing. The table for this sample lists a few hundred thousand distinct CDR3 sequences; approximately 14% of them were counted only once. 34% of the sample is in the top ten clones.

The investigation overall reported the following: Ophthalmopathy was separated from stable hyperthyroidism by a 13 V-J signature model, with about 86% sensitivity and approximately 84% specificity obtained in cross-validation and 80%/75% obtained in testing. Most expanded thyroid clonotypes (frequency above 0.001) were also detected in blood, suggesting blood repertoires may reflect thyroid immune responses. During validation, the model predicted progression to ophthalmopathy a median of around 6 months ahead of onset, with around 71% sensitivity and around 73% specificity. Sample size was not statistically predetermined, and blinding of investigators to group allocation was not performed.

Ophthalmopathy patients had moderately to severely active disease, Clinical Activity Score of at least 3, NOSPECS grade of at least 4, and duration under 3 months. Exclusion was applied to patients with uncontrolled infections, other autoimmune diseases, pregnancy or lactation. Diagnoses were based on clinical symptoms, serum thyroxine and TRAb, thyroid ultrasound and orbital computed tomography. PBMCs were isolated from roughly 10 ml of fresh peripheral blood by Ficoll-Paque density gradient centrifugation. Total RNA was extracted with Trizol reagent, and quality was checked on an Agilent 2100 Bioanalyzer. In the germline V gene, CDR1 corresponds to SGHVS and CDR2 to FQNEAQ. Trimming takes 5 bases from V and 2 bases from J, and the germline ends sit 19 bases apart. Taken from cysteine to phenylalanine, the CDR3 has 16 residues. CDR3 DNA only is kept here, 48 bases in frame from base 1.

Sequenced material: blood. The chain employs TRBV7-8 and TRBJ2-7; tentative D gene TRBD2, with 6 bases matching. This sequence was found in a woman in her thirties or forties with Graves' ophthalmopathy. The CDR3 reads CASSLVNRDSTYEQYF. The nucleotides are TGTGCCAGCAGCCTAGTCAACCGGGACTCAACCTACGAGCAGTACTTC.